These 26 T cell receptor beta chains came from one sample sequenced in a study of T-cell reconstitution after alpha-beta-depleted transplantation in children. The TCRbeta library was prepared with unique molecular identifiers. TCRdb reprocessed the PCR reads with MiXCR, giving one entry per CDR3 protein. The sample lists hundreds of thousands of distinct CDR3 sequences, 25% seen once, with approximately 2.5% in the top ten. This specimen consisted of PBMCs, obtained before TCRalphabeta/CD19-depleted stem cell transplant. The receptor source for this set is a girl aged 2-10 years with Fanconi anemia, due to receive a stem cell transplant.

This clonotype was seen a handful of times. The J gene is TRBJ2-7, the V gene TRBV20-1; D remains ambiguous. Trimming shortened V by 6 bases and J by 0 bases, and 9 bases separated the two germline ends. The CDR3 spans 12 residues. Germline V gives CDR1 DFQATT, CDR2 SNEGSKA (reference sequence). CDR3 sequence reads: CSADRSSYEQYF. For the CDR3, the DNA is TGCAGTGCAGATCGTAGCTCCTACGAGCAGTACTTC.

This clonotype has more than one count but fewer than ten. The chain recombines TRBV28 with TRBJ2-7, with D unresolved. Germline V gene lookup returns CDR1 MDHEN and CDR2 SYDVKM. This CDR3 region has 12 residues. Trimming removed 6 bases from V and 5 bases from J, with 11 bases in between. This CDR3 reads CASSPRWNEQYF. For the CDR3, the DNA is TGTGCCAGCAGCCCTCGATGGAACGAGCAGTACTTC.

The sample holds many counts of this clonotype. The DNA of the CDR3 is TGCAGTGCTAGAGGGTGGACAGGGGGCTTCTATGGCTACACCTTC. It translates to CSARGWTGGFYGYTF. This chain uses TRBV20-1 with TRBJ1-2, with 11 bases identical to TRBD1. The V and J ends lost 1 base and 4 bases, in that order; junction bases with no gene match: 5. This CDR3 has 15 residues. The germline V gene encodes CDR1 DFQATT and CDR2 SNEGSKA (reference sequence).

This clonotype was counted many times. J is TRBJ2-7 and V is TRBV12-3 or TRBV12-4; 7 bases are a match to TRBD1. Trimming removed 3 bases from V and 5 bases from J; junction bases left unmatched: 4. The CDR3 has 13 amino acids. CDR3 DNA sequence: TGTGCCAGCAGTTTTCTCGGGACAGACGAGCAGTACTTC. As protein: CASSFLGTDEQYF.

This clonotype was found many times. The J gene is TRBJ2-3, the V gene TRBV20-1; TRBD2 is a possible D gene (6 bases). Germline values: CDR1 DFQATT, CDR2 SNEGSKA (reference sequence). The CDR3 runs 16 residues. V was cut by 0 bases and J by 4 bases, with 17 bases left in between. CDR3 sequence: CSARDPDYSLADTQYF. The CDR3 DNA reads as TGCAGTGCTAGAGATCCGGACTACTCCTTGGCAGATACGCAGTATTTT.

The sample holds many counts of this clonotype. This sequence joins TRBV20-1 and TRBJ2-1, with D possibly matching TRBD2 (5 bases). The CDR3 is made up of 13 amino acids. With 3 bases removed from V and 4 bases from J, the gap between germline ends came to 10 bases. CDR1 is DFQATT and CDR2 is SNEGSKA in the germline V gene (reference sequence). In DNA form, the CDR3 reads TGCAGTGCTAGTTTCCGACTATACAATGAGCAGTTCTTC. This encodes CSASFRLYNEQFF.

This clonotype turned up a few times. This chain uses TRBV4-2 with TRBJ2-2; a possible D gene is TRBD2 (6 bases). V was clipped by 0 bases and J by 8 bases, with 13 bases between them. The germline CDR1 and CDR2 sequences are LGHNA and YNFKEQ. CDR3 length: 15 amino acids. CDR3 residues: CASSQDPVAVGELFF. In DNA, the CDR3 is TGTGCCAGCAGCCAAGATCCGGTAGCGGTAGGGGAGCTGTTTTTT.

This CDR3 reads CSVRSGQGPYYEQYF. In DNA, the CDR3 is TGCAGCGTTCGCTCGGGGCAGGGCCCTTATTACGAGCAGTACTTC. The chain links TRBV29-1 to TRBJ2-7; D may match TRBD1 or TRBD2 (5 bases each). This CDR3 spans 15 amino acids. Germline V CDR1 and CDR2: SQVTM, ANQGSEA. Trimming cost V 5 bases and J 4 bases, with 21 bases left between them.

The table lists this clonotype with many counts. This chain joins TRBV20-1 and TRBJ2-3; D ambiguous. Germline CDR1 DFQATT, CDR2 SNEGSKA (reference sequence). This CDR3 region has 12 residues. V was pared by 1 base and J by 2 bases, with 4 bases between. The CDR3 nucleotides are TGCAGTGCTAGAGCACTCACAGATACGCAGTATTTT. As protein: CSARALTDTQYF.

The chain has TRBV29-1 and TRBJ2-4; tentative D call: TRBD1 (6 bases). CDR3 length: 14 amino acids. Germline CDR1 and CDR2: SQVTM and ANQGSEA. The V end lost 5 bases, the J end lost 4 bases, and 15 bases lay between the germline ends. The CDR3 loop is CSVSPLGTKNIQYF. CDR3 sequence (DNA): TGCAGCGTTTCCCCACTAGGGACAAAAAACATTCAGTACTTC.

The V and J genes are TRBV28 and TRBJ2-7; D unresolved. Trimming removed 1 base from V and 3 bases from J, with 13 bases in between. Germline CDR1 is MDHEN and CDR2 is SYDVKM. CDR3 length: 15 amino acids. In nucleotides, the CDR3 is TGTGCCAGCAGTTTATCATGGCAGGATAACTACGAGCAGTACTTC. Encoded protein: CASSLSWQDNYEQYF.

This clonotype has at least ten counts. The chain carries TRBV20-1 and TRBJ2-3; 7 bases agree with TRBD1. Germline V gene sequence: CDR1 DFQATT, CDR2 SNEGSKA (reference sequence). J lost 4 bases, V lost 6 bases, and 13 bases had no gene match. The CDR3 is made up of 15 amino acids. DNA for the CDR3: TGCAGTGCCCCCGTGACAGGGAGTCAATCAGATACGCAGTATTTT. It translates to CSAPVTGSQSDTQYF.

V is TRBV29-1 and J is TRBJ2-2; 8 bases match TRBD1. This CDR3 spans 13 amino acids. J gave up 7 bases and V 1 base, and 2 bases lay outside the gene matches. CDR1 is SQVTM, CDR2 ANQGSEA, per germline. The CDR3 sequence is CSVEAGGIGELFF. The CDR3 DNA is TGCAGCGTTGAAGCAGGGGGCATCGGGGAGCTGTTTTTT.

This chain uses TRBV20-1 with TRBJ2-7; D may be TRBD1 (6 bases). The CDR3 runs 12 residues. Germline loops: CDR1 DFQATT, CDR2 SNEGSKA (reference sequence). The CDR3 is CSSTGKRYEQYF. The CDR3 DNA reads as TGCAGCTCAACAGGGAAACGGTACGAGCAGTACTTC.

This clonotype appeared many times. This rearrangement joins TRBV6-5 to TRBJ2-3, with D possibly matching TRBD2 (6 bases). V lost 2 bases to trimming and J lost 4 bases, with 7 bases between them. The germline CDR1 and CDR2 sequences are MNHEY and SVGAGI. The CDR3 contains 13 residues. This chain's CDR3 is CASSYPSADTQYF. The CDR3 DNA is TGTGCCAGCAGTTACCCTAGCGCAGATACGCAGTATTTT.

The genes are TRBV20-1 and TRBJ2-5, with D possibly being TRBD1 (6 bases). Germline values: CDR1 DFQATT, CDR2 SNEGSKA (reference sequence). CDR3 length: 14 amino acids. The V end lost 7 bases, the J end lost 7 bases, and 22 bases lay between the germline ends. CDR3: CSVYGRDMVRTQYF. The CDR3 bases are TGCAGTGTCTACGGCCGGGACATGGTTCGGACCCAGTACTTC.

The rearrangement joins TRBV5-1 to TRBJ2-7; 7 bases match TRBD1. V trimming: 1 base; J trimming: 0 bases; junction bases outside the gene matches: 16. CDR1 and CDR2 (germline): SGHRS, YFSETQ. This CDR3 is built from 19 residues. CDR3 coding DNA: TGCGCCAGCAGCTTGTTCCTCCCGGGACAGCGCGCGGTCTCCTACGAGCAGTACTTC. Encoded protein: CASSLFLPGQRAVSYEQYF.

This clonotype has only a few counts. This rearrangement joins TRBV7-9 to TRBJ2-5; D gene uncertain. The CDR3 has 14 residues. CDR1 is SEHNR and CDR2 is FQNEAQ in the germline V gene (reference sequence). The germline V and J ends were trimmed by 2 bases and 5 bases, with 12 bases remaining between them. The CDR3 spells CASSLFLVGETQYF. CDR3 coding DNA: TGTGCCAGCAGCTTATTTCTGGTCGGGGAGACCCAGTACTTC.

This clonotype was picked up many times. The chain couples TRBV12-3 or TRBV12-4 to TRBJ2-1, with D perhaps matching TRBD1 (5 bases). The germline V and J ends were trimmed by 0 bases and 9 bases, with 9 bases remaining between them. This CDR3 is 13 amino acids long. The CDR3 here is CASSLAGRGEQFF. In DNA form, the CDR3 reads TGTGCCAGCAGTTTAGCGGGTAGGGGTGAGCAGTTCTTC.

This chain joins TRBV29-1 and TRBJ2-3; a weak D match, TRBD1 (6 bases). Germline lookup yields CDR1 SQVTM and CDR2 ANQGSEA. This CDR3 region has 12 residues. Trimming shortened V by 7 bases and J by 2 bases, and 10 bases separated the two germline ends. The CDR3 is CSALGATDTQYF. CDR3 nucleotides: TGCAGCGCCCTGGGGGCCACAGATACGCAGTATTTT.

This clonotype was counted ten times or more. The chain employs TRBV29-1 and TRBJ2-3, with D uncertain. The germline V gene encodes CDR1 SQVTM and CDR2 ANQGSEA. CDR3 size: 11 residues. Trimming pared 4 bases from V and 5 bases from J, leaving 7 bases between. CDR3 coding DNA: TGCAGCGTTGTAGAGGTAGATACGCAGTATTTT. The encoded protein is CSVVEVDTQYF.

This clonotype was counted ten times or more. The V gene is TRBV29-1, the J gene TRBJ2-5; D gene unclear. The CDR3 has 13 residues. Germline assignment: CDR1 SQVTM and CDR2 ANQGSEA. V was cut by 3 bases and J by 1 base, with 9 bases left in between. In DNA, the CDR3 is TGCAGCGTTGACGACGGAGTCCAAGAGACCCAGTACTTC. It encodes CSVDDGVQETQYF.

This clonotype appeared many times. This rearrangement joins TRBV29-1 to TRBJ2-7; D possibly uses TRBD1 or TRBD2 (6 bases each). CDR1 SQVTM and CDR2 ANQGSEA come from the germline V gene. Trimming pared 5 bases from V and 4 bases from J, leaving 12 bases between. The CDR3 covers 12 residues. The CDR3 here is CSVLGGEYEQYF. The CDR3 DNA is TGCAGCGTTCTCGGGGGCGAGTACGAGCAGTACTTC.

This clonotype was counted only a few times. The chain combines TRBV20-1 with TRBJ2-7, with TRBD2 matching over 9 bases. Trimming cost V 1 base and J 3 bases; bases outside gene matches: 4. This CDR3 has 14 residues. Germline V lookup: CDR1 DFQATT, CDR2 SNEGSKA (reference sequence). The CDR3 loop is CSARGGTSIYEQYF. DNA for the CDR3: TGCAGTGCTAGAGGAGGGACTAGCATCTACGAGCAGTACTTC.

The chain has TRBV7-6 and TRBJ2-1; D may be TRBD1 (5 bases). Germline loops: CDR1 SGHVS, CDR2 FNYEAQ. The V end lost 3 bases, the J end lost 2 bases, and 17 bases lay between the germline ends. CDR3 size: 17 residues. CDR3 DNA: TGTGCCAGCAGCTTTGAGGCCAGTAGGGGTGCCTACAATGAGCAGTTCTTC. It encodes CASSFEASRGAYNEQFF.

The chain has TRBV6-5 and TRBJ2-3, with TRBD1 matching 8 bases. This CDR3 region has 14 residues. Per germline, CDR1 MNHEY and CDR2 SVGAGI. The V gene end was trimmed by 0 bases and the J gene end by 4 bases; junction bases not matched to a gene: 0. The CDR3, as DNA: TGTGCCAGCAGTTACTCGGACAGGGCAGATACGCAGTATTTT. Amino acids: CASSYSDRADTQYF.